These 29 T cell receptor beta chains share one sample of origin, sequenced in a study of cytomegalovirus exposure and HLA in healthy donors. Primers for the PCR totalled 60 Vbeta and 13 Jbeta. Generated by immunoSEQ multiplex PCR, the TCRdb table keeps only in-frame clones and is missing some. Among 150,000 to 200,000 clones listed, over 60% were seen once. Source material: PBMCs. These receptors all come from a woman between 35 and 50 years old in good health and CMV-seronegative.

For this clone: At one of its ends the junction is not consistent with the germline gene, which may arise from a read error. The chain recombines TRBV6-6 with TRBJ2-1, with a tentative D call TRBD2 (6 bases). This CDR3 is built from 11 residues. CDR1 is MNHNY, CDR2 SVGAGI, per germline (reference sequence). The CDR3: CASRHGEDTVF. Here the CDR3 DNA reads TGTGCCAGCCGTCATGGGGAGGACACGGTCTTC.

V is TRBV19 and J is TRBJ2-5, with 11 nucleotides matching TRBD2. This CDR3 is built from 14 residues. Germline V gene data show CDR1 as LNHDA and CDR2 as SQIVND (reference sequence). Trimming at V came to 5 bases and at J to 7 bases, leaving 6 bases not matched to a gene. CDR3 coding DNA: TGTGCCAGTAGTTCCCCCGGGACTAGCGGGACCCAGTACTTC. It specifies CASSSPGTSGTQYF.

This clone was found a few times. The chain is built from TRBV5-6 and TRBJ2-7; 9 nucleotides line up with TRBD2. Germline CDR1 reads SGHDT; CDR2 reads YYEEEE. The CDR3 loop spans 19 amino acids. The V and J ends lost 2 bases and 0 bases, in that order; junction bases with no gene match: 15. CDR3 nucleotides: TGTGCCAGCAGCTTAAGGTTTGCTAGCGGGGATTCTAGCTCCTACGAGCAGTACTTC. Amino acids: CASSLRFASGDSSSYEQYF.

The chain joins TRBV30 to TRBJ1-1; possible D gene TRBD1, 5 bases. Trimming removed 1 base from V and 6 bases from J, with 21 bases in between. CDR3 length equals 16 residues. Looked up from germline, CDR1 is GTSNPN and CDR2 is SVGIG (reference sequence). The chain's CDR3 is CAWSAGRTNVFAEAFF. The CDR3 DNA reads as TGTGCCTGGAGTGCGGGCCGGACAAATGTTTTCGCTGAAGCTTTCTTT.

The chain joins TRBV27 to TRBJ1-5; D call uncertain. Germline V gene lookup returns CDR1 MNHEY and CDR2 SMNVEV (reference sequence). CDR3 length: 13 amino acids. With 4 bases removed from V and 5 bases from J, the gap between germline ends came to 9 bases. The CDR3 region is CASSSGSHQPQHF. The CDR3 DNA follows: TGTGCCAGCAGTTCGGGAAGCCATCAGCCCCAGCATTTT.

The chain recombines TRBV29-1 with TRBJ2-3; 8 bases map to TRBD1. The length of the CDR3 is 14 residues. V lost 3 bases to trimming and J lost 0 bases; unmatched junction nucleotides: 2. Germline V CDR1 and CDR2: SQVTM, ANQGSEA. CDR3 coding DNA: TGCAGCGTTGAGCAGGGGGCTAGCACAGATACGCAGTATTTT. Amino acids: CSVEQGASTDTQYF.

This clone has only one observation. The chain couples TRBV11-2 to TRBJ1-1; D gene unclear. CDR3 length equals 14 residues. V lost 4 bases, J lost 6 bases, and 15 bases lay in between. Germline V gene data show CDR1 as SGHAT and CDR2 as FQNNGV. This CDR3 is CASSYGLAGSEAFF. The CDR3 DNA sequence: TGTGCCAGCAGCTATGGACTCGCGGGGTCTGAAGCTTTCTTT.

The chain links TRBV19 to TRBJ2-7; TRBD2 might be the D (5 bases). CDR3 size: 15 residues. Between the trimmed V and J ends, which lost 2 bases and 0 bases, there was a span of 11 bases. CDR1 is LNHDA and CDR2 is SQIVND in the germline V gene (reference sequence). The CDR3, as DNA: TGTGCCAGTAGTATAAGTTCGGGGAGCTCCTACGAGCAGTACTTC. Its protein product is CASSISSGSSYEQYF. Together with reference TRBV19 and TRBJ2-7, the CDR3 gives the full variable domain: DGGITQSPKYLFRKEGQNVTLSCEQNLNHDAMYWYRQDPGQGLRLIYYSQIVNDFQKGDIAEGYSVSREKKESFPLTVTSAQKNPTAFYLCASSISSGSSYEQYFGPGTRLTVT.

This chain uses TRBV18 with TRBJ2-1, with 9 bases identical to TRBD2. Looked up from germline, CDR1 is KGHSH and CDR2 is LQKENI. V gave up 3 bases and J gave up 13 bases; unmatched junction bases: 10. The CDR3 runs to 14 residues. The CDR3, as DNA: TGTGCCAGCTCACCGCGTGAGGCGGGAGGGCCCCAGTTCTTC. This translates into CASSPREAGGPQFF.

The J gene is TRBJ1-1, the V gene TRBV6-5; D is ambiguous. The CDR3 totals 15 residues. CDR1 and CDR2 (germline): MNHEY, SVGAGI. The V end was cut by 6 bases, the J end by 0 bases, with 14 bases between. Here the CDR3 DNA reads TGTGCCAGCAGCGACTCTCGAGGGATGAACACTGAAGCTTTCTTT. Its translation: CASSDSRGMNTEAFF.

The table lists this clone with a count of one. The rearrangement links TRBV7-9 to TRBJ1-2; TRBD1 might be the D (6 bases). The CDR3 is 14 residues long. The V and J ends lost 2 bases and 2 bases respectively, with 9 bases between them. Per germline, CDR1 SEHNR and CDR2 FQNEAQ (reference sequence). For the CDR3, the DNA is TGTGCCAGCAGCTTACAGGGGTCGAACTATGGCTACACCTTC. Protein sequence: CASSLQGSNYGYTF.

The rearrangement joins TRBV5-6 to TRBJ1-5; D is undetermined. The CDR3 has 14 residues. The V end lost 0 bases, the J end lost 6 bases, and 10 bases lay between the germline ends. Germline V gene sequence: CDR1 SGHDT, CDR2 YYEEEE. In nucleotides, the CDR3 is TGTGCCAGCAGCTTGGGTGCACTTCTTCAGCCCCAGCATTTT. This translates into CASSLGALLQPQHF. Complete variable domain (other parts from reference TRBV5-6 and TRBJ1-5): DAGVTQSPTHLIKTRGQQVTLRCSPKSGHDTVSWYQQALGQGPQFIFQYYEEEERQRGNFPDRFSGHQFPNYSSELNVNALLLGDSALYLCASSLGALLQPQHFGDGTRLSIL.

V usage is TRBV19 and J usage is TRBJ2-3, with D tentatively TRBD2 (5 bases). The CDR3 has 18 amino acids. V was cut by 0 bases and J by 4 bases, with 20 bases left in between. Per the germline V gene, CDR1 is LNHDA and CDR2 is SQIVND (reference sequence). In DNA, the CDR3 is TGTGCCAGTAGTATAGAAGGGAGCCCGGGTAAGAGGTCAGATACGCAGTATTTT. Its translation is CASSIEGSPGKRSDTQYF. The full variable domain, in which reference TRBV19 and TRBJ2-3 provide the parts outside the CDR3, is DGGITQSPKYLFRKEGQNVTLSCEQNLNHDAMYWYRQDPGQGLRLIYYSQIVNDFQKGDIAEGYSVSREKKESFPLTVTSAQKNPTAFYLCASSIEGSPGKRSDTQYFGPGTRLTVL.

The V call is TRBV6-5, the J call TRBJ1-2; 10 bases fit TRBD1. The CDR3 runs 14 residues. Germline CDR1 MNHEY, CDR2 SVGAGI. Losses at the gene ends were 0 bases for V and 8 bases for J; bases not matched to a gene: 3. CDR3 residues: CASSYSGQGGGYTF. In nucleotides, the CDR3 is TGTGCCAGCAGTTACTCCGGACAGGGGGGAGGCTACACCTTC.

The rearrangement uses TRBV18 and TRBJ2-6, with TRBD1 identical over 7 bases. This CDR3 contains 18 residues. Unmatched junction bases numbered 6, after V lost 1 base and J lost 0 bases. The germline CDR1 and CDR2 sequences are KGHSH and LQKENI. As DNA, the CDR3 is TGTGCCAGCTCACCACAGTCGGGACAGAGCTCTGGGGCCAACGTCCTGACTTTC. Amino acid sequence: CASSPQSGQSSGANVLTF.

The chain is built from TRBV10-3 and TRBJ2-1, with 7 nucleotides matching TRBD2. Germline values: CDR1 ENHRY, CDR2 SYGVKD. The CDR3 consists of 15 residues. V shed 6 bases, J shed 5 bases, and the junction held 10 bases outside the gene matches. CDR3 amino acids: CAISAGTNQNNEQFF. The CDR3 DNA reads TGTGCCATCAGCGCTGGGACTAACCAGAACAATGAGCAGTTCTTC.

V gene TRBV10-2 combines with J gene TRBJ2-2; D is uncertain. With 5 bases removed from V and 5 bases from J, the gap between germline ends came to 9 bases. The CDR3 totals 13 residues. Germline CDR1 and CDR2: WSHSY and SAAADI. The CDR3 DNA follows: TGCGCCAGCAGTTACATGGTAACCGGGGAGCTGTTTTTT. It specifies CASSYMVTGELFF.

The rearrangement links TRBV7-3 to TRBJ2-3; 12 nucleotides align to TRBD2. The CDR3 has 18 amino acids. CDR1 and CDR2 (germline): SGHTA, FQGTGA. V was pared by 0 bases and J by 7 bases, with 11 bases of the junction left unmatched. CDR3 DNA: TGTGCCAGCAGCTTAACGGGCGCTACTAGCGGGAGGAGATATACGCAGTATTTT. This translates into CASSLTGATSGRRYTQYF.

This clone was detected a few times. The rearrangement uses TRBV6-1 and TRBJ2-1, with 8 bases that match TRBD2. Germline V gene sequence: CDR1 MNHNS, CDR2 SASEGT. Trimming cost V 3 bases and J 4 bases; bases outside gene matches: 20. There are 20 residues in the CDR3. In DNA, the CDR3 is TGTGCCAGCAGTGACGCGGCCGGGATAGCGGGACCGAGAGGTTACAATGAGCAGTTCTTC. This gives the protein CASSDAAGIAGPRGYNEQFF.

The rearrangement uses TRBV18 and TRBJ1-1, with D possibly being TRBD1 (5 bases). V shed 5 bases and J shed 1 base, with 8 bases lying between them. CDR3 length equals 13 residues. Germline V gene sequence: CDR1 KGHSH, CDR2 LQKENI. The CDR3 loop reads CASSATENTEAFF. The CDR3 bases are TGTGCCAGCTCAGCGACAGAGAACACTGAAGCTTTCTTT.

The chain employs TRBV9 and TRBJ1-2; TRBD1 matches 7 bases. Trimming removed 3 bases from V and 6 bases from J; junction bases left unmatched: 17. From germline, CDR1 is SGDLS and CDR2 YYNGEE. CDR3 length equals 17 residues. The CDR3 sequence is CASSASPSRDRSHGYTF. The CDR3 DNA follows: TGTGCCAGCAGCGCATCCCCATCCCGGGACAGATCGCATGGCTACACCTTC.

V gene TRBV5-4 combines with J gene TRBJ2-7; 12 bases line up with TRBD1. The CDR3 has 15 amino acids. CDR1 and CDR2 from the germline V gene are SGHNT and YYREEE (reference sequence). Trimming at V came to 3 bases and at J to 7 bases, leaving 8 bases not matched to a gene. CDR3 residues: CASSSGQGATQEQYF. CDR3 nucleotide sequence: TGTGCCAGCAGCTCGGGACAGGGGGCAACACAGGAGCAGTACTTC. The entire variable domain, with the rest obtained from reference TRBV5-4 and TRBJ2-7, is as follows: ETGVTQSPTHLIKTRGQQVTLRCSSQSGHNTVSWYQQALGQGPQFIFQYYREEENGRGNFPPRFSGLQFPNYSSELNVNALELDDSALYLCASSSGQGATQEQYFGPGTRLTVT.

CDR3 in amino acids: CASRLQTGYYTGELFF. For the CDR3, the DNA is TGTGCCAGCAGACTTCAGACAGGCTATTACACCGGGGAGCTGTTTTTT. J is TRBJ2-2 and V is TRBV7-2, with D maybe TRBD1 (6 bases). Germline CDR1 SGHTA, CDR2 FQGNSA. V was trimmed by 6 bases and J by 3 bases, leaving 17 bases between them. This CDR3 has 16 amino acids.

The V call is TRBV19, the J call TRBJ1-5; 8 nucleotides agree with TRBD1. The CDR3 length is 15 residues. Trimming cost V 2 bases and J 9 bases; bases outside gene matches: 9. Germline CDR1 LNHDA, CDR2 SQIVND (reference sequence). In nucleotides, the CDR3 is TGTGCCAGTAGTATACGGGACAGGTGGTATACGCCCCAGCATTTT. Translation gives CASSIRDRWYTPQHF.

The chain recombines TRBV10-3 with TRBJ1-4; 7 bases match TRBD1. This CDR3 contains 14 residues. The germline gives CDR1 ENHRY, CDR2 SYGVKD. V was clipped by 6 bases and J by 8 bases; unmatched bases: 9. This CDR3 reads CAISADRVREKLFF. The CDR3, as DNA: TGTGCCATCAGCGCAGACAGGGTTCGGGAAAAACTGTTTTTT.

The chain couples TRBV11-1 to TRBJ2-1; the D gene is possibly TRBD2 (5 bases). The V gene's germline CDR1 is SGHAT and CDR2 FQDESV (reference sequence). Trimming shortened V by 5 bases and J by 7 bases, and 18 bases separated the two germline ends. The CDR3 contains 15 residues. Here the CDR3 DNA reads TGTGCCAGCAGCCTAATAAGGACTCAACCAAATGAGCAGTTCTTC. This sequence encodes CASSLIRTQPNEQFF.

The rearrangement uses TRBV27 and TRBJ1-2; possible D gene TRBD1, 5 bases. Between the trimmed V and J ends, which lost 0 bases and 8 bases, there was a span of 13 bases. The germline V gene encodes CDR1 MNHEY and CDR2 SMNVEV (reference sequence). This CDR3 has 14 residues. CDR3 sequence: CASSLSKQEKGYTF. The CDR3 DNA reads TGTGCCAGCAGTTTATCGAAACAGGAGAAAGGCTACACCTTC.

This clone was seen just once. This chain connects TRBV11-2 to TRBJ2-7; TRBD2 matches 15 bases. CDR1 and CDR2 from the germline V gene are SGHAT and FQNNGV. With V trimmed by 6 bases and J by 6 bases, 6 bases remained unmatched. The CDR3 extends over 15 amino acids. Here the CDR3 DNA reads TGTGCCAGCAGTCTGGGACTAGCGGGAGGAGGCGAGCAGTACGTC. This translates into CASSLGLAGGGEQYV.

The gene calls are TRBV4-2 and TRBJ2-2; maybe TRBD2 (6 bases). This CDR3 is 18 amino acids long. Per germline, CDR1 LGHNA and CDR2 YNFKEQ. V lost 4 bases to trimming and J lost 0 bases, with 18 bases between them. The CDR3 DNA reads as TGTGCCAGCAGCCCTCCGACCGGGAGCCTCGCGAACACCGGGGAGCTGTTTTTT. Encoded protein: CASSPPTGSLANTGELFF.